This T cell receptor (beta chain) is from a study of regulatory T cells in long-lasting Graves disease. Looking at the study overall: New Graves' disease cases had less than 3 months of antithyroid drugs.

HTBI primers from iRepertoire and Arm-PCR of CDR3 regions yielded the TCR beta libraries. One entry per CDR3 protein results from TCRdb running MiXCR on the multiplex PCR reads. The sample carries roughly 380,000 distinct CDR3 sequences, about 16% recorded once. Described time point: newly diagnosed GD, antithyroid drugs for less than 3 months. The TCR library was prepared using RNA isolated from PBMCs. Overall study findings and caveats: Persistent patients had a count of shared public clonotypes (roughly 2,500) that exceeded that of new patients (around 1,000).

This clonotype was seen at least ten times. Its matching antigen is unknown. Trimming pared 3 bases from V and 3 bases from J, leaving 12 bases between. This CDR3 contains 14 residues. This sequence originates from a female donor with Graves disease. V gene TRBV12-3 or TRBV12-4 combines with J gene TRBJ2-7, with D uncertain. The sample here was peripheral blood mononuclear cells (PBMCs), taken at new diagnosis, from a patient treated with antithyroid drugs. The CDR3 sequence is CASSFYSSDYEQYF. The CDR3 DNA follows: TGTGCCAGCAGTTTTTATTCGTCCGACTACGAGCAGTACTTC.